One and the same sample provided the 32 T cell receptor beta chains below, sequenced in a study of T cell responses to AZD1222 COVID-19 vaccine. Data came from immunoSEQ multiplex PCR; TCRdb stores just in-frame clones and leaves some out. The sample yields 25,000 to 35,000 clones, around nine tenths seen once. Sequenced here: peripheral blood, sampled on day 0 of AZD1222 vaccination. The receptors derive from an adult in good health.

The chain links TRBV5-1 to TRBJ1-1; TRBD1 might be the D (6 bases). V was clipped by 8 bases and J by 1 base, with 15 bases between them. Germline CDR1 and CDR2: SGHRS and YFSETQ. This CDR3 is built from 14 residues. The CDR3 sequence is CASTRGSANTEAFF. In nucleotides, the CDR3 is TGCGCCAGTACAAGGGGGTCGGCGAACACTGAAGCTTTCTTT. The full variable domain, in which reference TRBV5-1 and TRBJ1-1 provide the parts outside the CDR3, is KAGVTQTPRYLIKTRGQQVTLSCSPISGHRSVSWYQQTPGQGLQFLFEYFSETQRNKGNFPGRFSGRQFSNSRSEMNVSTLELGDSALYLCASTRGSANTEAFFGQGTRLTVV.

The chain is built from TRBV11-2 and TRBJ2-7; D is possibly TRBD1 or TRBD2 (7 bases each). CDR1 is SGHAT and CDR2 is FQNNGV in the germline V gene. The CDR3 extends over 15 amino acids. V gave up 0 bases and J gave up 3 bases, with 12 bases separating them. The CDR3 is CASSLDPRGGYEQYF. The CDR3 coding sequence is TGTGCCAGCAGCTTAGATCCCAGGGGGGGCTACGAGCAGTACTTC.

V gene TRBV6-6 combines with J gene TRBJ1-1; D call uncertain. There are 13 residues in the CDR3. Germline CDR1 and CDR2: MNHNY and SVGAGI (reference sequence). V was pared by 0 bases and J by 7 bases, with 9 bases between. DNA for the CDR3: TGTGCCAGCAGTTACTCTGGGTACGGTGAAGCTTTCTTT. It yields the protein CASSYSGYGEAFF.

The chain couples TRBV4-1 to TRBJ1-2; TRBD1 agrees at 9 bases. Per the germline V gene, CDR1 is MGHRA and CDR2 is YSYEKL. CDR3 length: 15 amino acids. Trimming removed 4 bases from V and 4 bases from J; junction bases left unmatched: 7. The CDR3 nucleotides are TGCGCCAGCAGCCTGAGGACAGGGGATATCTATGGCTACACCTTC. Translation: CASSLRTGDIYGYTF.

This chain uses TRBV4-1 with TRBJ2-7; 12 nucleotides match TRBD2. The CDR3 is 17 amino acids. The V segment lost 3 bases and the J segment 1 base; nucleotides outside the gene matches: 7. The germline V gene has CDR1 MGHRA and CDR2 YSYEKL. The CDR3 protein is CASSQRLAGVGSYEQYF. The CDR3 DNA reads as TGCGCCAGCAGCCAGAGACTAGCGGGAGTAGGGTCCTACGAGCAGTACTTC.

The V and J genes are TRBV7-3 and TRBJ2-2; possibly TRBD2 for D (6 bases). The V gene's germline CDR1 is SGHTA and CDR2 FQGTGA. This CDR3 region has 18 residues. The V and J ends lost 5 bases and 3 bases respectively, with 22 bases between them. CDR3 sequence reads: CASSPYAGLQTDTGELFF. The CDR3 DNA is TGTGCCAGCAGCCCCTACGCGGGACTTCAAACTGACACCGGGGAGCTGTTTTTT.

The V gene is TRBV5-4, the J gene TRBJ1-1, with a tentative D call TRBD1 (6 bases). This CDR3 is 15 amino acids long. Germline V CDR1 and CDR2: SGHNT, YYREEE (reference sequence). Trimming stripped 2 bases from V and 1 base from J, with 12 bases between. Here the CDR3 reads CASSLQGGGNTEAFF. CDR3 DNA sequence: TGTGCCAGCAGCTTACAGGGCGGCGGGAACACTGAAGCTTTCTTT.

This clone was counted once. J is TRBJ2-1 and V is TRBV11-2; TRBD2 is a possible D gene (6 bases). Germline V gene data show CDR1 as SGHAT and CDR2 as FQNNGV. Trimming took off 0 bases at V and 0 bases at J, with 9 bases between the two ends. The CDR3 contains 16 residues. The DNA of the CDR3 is TGTGCCAGCAGCTTAGAATTGCGGGGCTCCTACAATGAGCAGTTCTTC. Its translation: CASSLELRGSYNEQFF.

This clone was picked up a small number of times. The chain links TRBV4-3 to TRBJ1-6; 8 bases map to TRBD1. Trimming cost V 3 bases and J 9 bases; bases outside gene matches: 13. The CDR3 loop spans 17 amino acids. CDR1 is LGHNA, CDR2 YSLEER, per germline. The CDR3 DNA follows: TGCGCCAGCAGCCACCCCGACAGGGGCCTTTTGGGTTCACCCCTCCACTTT. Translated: CASSHPDRGLLGSPLHF.

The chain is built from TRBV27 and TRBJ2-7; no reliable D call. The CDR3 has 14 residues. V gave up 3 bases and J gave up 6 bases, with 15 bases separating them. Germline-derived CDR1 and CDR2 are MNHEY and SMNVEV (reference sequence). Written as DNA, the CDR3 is TGTGCCAGCAGTTTTAGAGGCGCGACGGCCGAGCAGTACTTC. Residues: CASSFRGATAEQYF.

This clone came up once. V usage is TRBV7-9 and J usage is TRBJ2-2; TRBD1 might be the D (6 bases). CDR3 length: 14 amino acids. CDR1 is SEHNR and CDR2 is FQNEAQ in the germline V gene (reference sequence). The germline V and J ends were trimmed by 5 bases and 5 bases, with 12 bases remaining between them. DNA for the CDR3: TGTGCCAGCAGCCCCCTTACAGGGACCGGGGAGCTGTTTTTT. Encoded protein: CASSPLTGTGELFF.

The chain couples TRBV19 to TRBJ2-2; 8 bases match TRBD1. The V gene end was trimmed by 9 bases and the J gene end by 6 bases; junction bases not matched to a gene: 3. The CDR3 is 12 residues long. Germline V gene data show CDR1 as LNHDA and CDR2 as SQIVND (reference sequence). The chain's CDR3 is CASHRGAGELFF. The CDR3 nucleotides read TGTGCCAGCCACAGGGGGGCCGGGGAGCTGTTTTTT.

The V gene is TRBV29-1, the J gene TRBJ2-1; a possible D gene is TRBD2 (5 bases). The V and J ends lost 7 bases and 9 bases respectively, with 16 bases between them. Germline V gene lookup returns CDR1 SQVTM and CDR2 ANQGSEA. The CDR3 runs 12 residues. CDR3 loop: CSAKRVVAEQFF. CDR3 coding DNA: TGCAGCGCCAAGAGGGTAGTGGCTGAGCAGTTCTTC.

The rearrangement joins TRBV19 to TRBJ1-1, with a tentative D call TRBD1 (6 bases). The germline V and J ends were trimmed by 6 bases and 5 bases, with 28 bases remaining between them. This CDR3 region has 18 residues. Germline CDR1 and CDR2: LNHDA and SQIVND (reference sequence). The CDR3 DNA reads TGTGCCAGTAGCCAACTAACGGGGTTACAGGGTAGGATTACTGAAGCTTTCTTT. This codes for CASSQLTGLQGRITEAFF.

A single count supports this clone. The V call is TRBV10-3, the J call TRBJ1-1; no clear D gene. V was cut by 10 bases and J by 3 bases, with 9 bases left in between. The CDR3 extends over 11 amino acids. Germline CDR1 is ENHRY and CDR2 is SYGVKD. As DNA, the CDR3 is TGTGCCACCCGACGGGACACTGAAGCTTTCTTT. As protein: CATRRDTEAFF.

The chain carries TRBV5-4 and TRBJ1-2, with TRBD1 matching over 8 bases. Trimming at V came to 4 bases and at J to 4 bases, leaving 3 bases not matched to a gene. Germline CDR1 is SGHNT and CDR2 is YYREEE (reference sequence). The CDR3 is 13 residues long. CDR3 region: CASSPDRVYGYTF. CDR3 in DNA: TGTGCCAGCAGCCCGGACAGGGTCTATGGCTACACCTTC. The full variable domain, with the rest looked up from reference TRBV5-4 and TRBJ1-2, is ETGVTQSPTHLIKTRGQQVTLRCSSQSGHNTVSWYQQALGQGPQFIFQYYREEENGRGNFPPRFSGLQFPNYSSELNVNALELDDSALYLCASSPDRVYGYTFGSGTRLTVV.

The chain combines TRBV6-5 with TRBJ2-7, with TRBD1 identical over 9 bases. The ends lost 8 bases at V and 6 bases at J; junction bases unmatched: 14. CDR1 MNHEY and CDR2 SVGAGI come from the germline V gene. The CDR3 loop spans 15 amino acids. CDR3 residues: CASGPLWTGDFEQYF. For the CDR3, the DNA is TGTGCCAGCGGACCTCTTTGGACAGGGGACTTCGAGCAGTACTTC.

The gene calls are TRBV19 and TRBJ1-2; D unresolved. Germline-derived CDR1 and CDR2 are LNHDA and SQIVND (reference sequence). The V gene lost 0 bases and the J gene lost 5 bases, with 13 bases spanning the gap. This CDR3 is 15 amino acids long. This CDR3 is CASSIDGAGIYGYTF. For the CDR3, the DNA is TGTGCCAGTAGTATAGATGGCGCGGGGATTTATGGCTACACCTTC.

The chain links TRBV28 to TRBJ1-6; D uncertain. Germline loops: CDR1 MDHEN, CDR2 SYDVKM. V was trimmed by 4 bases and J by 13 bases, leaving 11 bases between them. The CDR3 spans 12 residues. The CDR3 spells CASSSQVPPLHF. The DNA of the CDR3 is TGTGCCAGCAGTTCCCAGGTTCCGCCCCTCCACTTT.

The CDR3 loop is CASSRWANTEAFF. Here the CDR3 DNA reads TGTGCCAGCAGTCGATGGGCGAACACTGAAGCTTTCTTT. The chain uses TRBV12-3 or TRBV12-4 and TRBJ1-1; no reliable D call. Deletions cut 5 bases from V and 1 base from J, with 8 bases between. This CDR3 region has 13 residues.

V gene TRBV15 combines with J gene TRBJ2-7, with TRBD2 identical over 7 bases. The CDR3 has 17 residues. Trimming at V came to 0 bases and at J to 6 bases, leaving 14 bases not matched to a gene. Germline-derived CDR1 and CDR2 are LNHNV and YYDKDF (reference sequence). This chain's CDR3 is CATSRDPSGRPLGEQYF. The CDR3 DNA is TGTGCCACCAGCAGAGATCCTAGCGGCCGCCCTTTGGGCGAGCAGTACTTC.

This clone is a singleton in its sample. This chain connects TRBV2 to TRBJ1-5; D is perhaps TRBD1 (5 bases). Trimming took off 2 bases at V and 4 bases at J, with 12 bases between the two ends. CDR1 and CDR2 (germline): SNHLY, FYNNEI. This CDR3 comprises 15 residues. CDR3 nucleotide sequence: TGTGCCAGCAGTGAATTTGGGGGGTTTAATCAGCCCCAGCATTTT. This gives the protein CASSEFGGFNQPQHF.

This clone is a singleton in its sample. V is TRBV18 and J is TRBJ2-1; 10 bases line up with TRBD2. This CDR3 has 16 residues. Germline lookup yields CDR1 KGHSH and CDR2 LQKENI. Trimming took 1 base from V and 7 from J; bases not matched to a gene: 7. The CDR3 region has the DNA TGTGCCAGCTCACCACTAGCGGGAGGTCCTTGGAATGAGCAGTTCTTC. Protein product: CASSPLAGGPWNEQFF.

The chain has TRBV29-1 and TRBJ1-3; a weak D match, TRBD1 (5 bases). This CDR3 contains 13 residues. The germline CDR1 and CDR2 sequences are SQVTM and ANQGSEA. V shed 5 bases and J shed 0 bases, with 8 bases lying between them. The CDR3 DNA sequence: TGCAGCGTTTCCCAGGGCTCTGGAAACACCATATATTTT. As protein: CSVSQGSGNTIYF.

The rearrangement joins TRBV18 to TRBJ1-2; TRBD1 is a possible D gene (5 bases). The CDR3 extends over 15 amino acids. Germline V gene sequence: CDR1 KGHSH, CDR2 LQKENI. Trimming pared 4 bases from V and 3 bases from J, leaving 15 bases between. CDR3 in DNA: TGTGCCAGCTCACTATCATGGGGGTCGGACTATGGCTACACCTTC. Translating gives CASSLSWGSDYGYTF.

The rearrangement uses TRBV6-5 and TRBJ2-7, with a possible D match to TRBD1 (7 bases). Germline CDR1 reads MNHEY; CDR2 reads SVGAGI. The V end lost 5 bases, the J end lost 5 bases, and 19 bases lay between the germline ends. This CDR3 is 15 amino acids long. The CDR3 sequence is CASSHTTTGRHEQYF. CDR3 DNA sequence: TGTGCCAGCAGTCACACTACGACAGGGAGGCACGAGCAGTACTTC.

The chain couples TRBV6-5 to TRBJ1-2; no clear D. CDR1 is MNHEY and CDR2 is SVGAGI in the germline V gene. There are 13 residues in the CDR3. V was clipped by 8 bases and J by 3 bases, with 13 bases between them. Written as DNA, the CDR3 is TGTGCCAGCCATGAAACAGCTGACTATGGCTACACCTTC. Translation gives CASHETADYGYTF.

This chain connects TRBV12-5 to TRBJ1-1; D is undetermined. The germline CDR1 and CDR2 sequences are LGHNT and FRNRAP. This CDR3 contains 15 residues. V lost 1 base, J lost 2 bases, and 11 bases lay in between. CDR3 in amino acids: CASGLDAGANTEAFF. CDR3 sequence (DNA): TGTGCTAGTGGTTTGGACGCAGGAGCTAACACTGAAGCTTTCTTT. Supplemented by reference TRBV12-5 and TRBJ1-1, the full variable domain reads DARVTQTPRHKVTEMGQEVTMRCQPILGHNTVFWYRQTMMQGLELLAYFRNRAPLDDSGMPKDRFSAEMPDATLATLKIQPSEPRDSAVYFCASGLDAGANTEAFFGQGTRLTVV.

CDR3: CASSLPNGAEQFF. The CDR3 DNA is TGCGCCAGCAGCCTGCCGAATGGAGCTGAGCAGTTCTTC. The J gene is TRBJ2-1, the V gene TRBV5-1; D gene unclear. V was shortened by 4 bases and J by 9 bases, with 14 bases between the two germline ends. This CDR3 contains 13 residues. The V gene's germline CDR1 is SGHRS and CDR2 YFSETQ.

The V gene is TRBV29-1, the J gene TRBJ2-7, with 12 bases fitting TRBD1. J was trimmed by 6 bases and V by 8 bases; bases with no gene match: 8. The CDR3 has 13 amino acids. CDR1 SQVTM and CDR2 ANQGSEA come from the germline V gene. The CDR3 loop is CSSAGTGGGEQYF. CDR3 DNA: TGCAGCTCTGCAGGGACAGGGGGCGGCGAGCAGTACTTC.

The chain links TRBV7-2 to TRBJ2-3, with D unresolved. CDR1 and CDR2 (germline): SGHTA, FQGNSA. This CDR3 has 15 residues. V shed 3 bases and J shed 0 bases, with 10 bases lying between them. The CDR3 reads CASSLVRTSTDTQYF. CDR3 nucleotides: TGTGCCAGCAGCTTGGTAAGGACCAGCACAGATACGCAGTATTTT.

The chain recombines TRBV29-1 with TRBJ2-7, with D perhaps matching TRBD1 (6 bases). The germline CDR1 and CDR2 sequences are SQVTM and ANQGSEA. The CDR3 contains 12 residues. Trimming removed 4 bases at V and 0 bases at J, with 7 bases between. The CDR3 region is CSVARGSYEQYF. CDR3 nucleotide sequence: TGCAGCGTTGCCAGGGGCTCCTACGAGCAGTACTTC.